The 13 T cell receptor beta chains in this list originate from one sample, sequenced in a study of blood T cell repertoires in COVID-19. The protocol was immunoSEQ multiplex PCR, while the TCRdb copy is restricted to in-frame clones and leaves out a portion. The profile covers some 300,000 clones, with around 91% appearing a single time and approximately 4.5% taken by the ten largest. The specimen was PBMCs or T cells enriched from blood (not recorded which). The source is a woman younger than 35 with acute COVID-19.

This chain connects TRBV6-5 to TRBJ1-6; 12 bases map to TRBD1. Germline loops: CDR1 MNHEY, CDR2 SVGAGI. This CDR3 contains 15 residues. Germline trimming cut 8 bases from V and 7 bases from J; bases unmatched to any gene: 6. The DNA for the CDR3 is TGTGCCAGCCGGCCGGGACAGGGGGCGAATTCACCCCTCCACTTT. It encodes CASRPGQGANSPLHF.

V usage is TRBV5-1 and J usage is TRBJ1-4, with 7 bases identical to TRBD1. V lost 0 bases and J lost 7; bases outside the gene matches: 6. The germline V gene has CDR1 SGHRS and CDR2 YFSETQ. This CDR3 comprises 15 residues. DNA of the CDR3: TGCGCCAGCAGCTTGGGGTCCCAGGGGGGTGAAAAACTGTTTTTT. Translated, it gives CASSLGSQGGEKLFF.

The CDR3 loop is CASQDRGYGTGELFF. The CDR3 DNA sequence: TGTGCCAGCCAGGACAGGGGCTACGGCACCGGGGAGCTGTTTTTT. This chain connects TRBV2 to TRBJ2-2; 9 nucleotides agree with TRBD1. The CDR3 is 15 residues long. Germline CDR1 SNHLY, CDR2 FYNNEI. The V segment lost 8 bases and the J segment 4 bases; nucleotides outside the gene matches: 8.

The rearrangement joins TRBV11-3 to TRBJ1-2, with 8 bases fitting TRBD1. CDR1 is SGHNT and CDR2 is YENEEA in the germline V gene. V lost 2 bases, J lost 6 bases, and 11 bases stayed unmatched. The CDR3 is 16 residues long. The CDR3 sequence is CASSLPGGRGQDGYTF. The CDR3 DNA is TGTGCCAGCAGCTTACCGGGGGGCAGGGGGCAGGATGGCTACACCTTC.

J is TRBJ2-1 and V is TRBV27; possibly TRBD1 for D (6 bases). Germline loops: CDR1 MNHEY, CDR2 SMNVEV (reference sequence). The length of the CDR3 is 13 residues. The V and J ends lost 5 bases and 8 bases respectively, with 13 bases between them. In nucleotides, the CDR3 is TGTGCCAGCAGTGCAACCAGGGGTCATGAGCAGTTCTTC. Translation gives CASSATRGHEQFF.

The rearrangement links TRBV19 to TRBJ2-1; tentatively, D is TRBD2 (6 bases). Trimming removed 0 bases from V and 2 bases from J, with 11 bases in between. This CDR3 contains 16 residues. The germline V gene has CDR1 LNHDA and CDR2 SQIVND (reference sequence). The CDR3: CASSIEGLPPYNEQFF. The CDR3 region has the DNA TGTGCCAGTAGTATAGAGGGACTCCCCCCCTACAATGAGCAGTTCTTC.

V is TRBV9 and J is TRBJ2-2, with 8 bases matching TRBD1. CDR3 length equals 17 residues. Germline V gene lookup returns CDR1 SGDLS and CDR2 YYNGEE. V lost 4 bases and J lost 5; bases outside the gene matches: 13. CDR3: CASSIPGQGEGTGELFF. In DNA form, the CDR3 reads TGTGCCAGCAGCATACCAGGACAGGGTGAGGGGACCGGGGAGCTGTTTTTT.

V usage is TRBV20-1 and J usage is TRBJ2-7; D ambiguous. The germline V and J ends were trimmed by 7 bases and 1 base, with 8 bases remaining between them. This CDR3 comprises 11 residues. CDR1 DFQATT and CDR2 SNEGSKA come from the germline V gene (reference sequence). Written as DNA, the CDR3 is TGCAGTGTGCAGGCGTCCTACGAGCAGTACTTC. Protein: CSVQASYEQYF.

V is TRBV2 and J is TRBJ1-2, with 7 bases that match TRBD1. The CDR3 contains 13 residues. V was pared by 4 bases and J by 2 bases, with 1 base of the junction left unmatched. Per germline, CDR1 SNHLY and CDR2 FYNNEI. The CDR3 coding sequence is TGTGCCAGCAGTGCGGACAGGAACTATGGCTACACCTTC. Protein: CASSADRNYGYTF.

The CDR3 region is CASSLRELQETQYF. In DNA, the CDR3 is TGTGCCAGCAGCTTACGGGAACTCCAAGAGACCCAGTACTTC. The chain carries TRBV7-9 and TRBJ2-5; D perhaps matches TRBD2 (5 bases). The V and J ends lost 2 bases and 1 base respectively, with 8 bases between them. Per germline, CDR1 SEHNR and CDR2 FQNEAQ (reference sequence). This CDR3 region has 14 residues.

The chain carries TRBV9 and TRBJ2-1; D is perhaps TRBD2 (5 bases). The germline V gene encodes CDR1 SGDLS and CDR2 YYNGEE. V lost 0 bases and J 0 bases, leaving 10 bases between the germline ends. CDR3 length: 16 residues. The CDR3: CASSVGTPSSYNEQFF. CDR3 coding DNA: TGTGCCAGCAGCGTAGGGACTCCAAGCTCCTACAATGAGCAGTTCTTC. The variable domain in full, with the rest retrieved from reference TRBV9 and TRBJ2-1, is DSGVTQTPKHLITATGQRVTLRCSPRSGDLSVYWYQQSLDQGLQFLIQYYNGEERAKGNILERFSAQQFPDLHSELNLSSLELGDSALYFCASSVGTPSSYNEQFFGPGTRLTVL.

V gene TRBV28 combines with J gene TRBJ2-7; TRBD1 is a possible D gene (7 bases). From germline, CDR1 is MDHEN and CDR2 SYDVKM. V was trimmed by 7 bases and J by 2 bases, leaving 12 bases between them. The CDR3 consists of 13 residues. The CDR3 sequence is CASTDREAYEQYF. The CDR3 DNA reads as TGTGCCAGCACTGACAGGGAGGCCTACGAGCAGTACTTC.

The rearrangement uses TRBV12-3 or TRBV12-4 and TRBJ1-1; tentative D call: TRBD1 (6 bases). The CDR3 sequence is 13 residues long. Trimming pared 3 bases from V and 5 bases from J, leaving 10 bases between. The CDR3 DNA reads as TGTGCCAGCAGTTTCGACAGGAGAACTGAAGCTTTCTTT. Protein sequence: CASSFDRRTEAFF.